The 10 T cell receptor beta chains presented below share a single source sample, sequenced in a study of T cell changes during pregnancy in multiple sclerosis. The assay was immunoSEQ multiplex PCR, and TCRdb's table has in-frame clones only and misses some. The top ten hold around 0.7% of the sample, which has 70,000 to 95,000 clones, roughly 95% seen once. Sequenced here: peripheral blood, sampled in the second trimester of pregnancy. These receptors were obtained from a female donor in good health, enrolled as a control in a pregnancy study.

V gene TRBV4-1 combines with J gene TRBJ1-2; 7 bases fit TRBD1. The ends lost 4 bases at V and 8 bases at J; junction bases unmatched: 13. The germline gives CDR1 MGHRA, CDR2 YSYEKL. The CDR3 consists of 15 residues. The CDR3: CASSPRWIDRDGYTF. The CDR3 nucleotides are TGCGCCAGCAGCCCCAGATGGATTGACAGGGACGGCTACACCTTC.

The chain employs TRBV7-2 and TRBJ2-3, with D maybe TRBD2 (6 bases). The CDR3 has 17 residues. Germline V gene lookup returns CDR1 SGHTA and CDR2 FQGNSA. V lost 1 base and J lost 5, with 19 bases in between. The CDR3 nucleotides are TGTGCCAGCAGCTTAGACTTGTTGCTAGCGCAAAGAGATACGCAGTATTTT. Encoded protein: CASSLDLLLAQRDTQYF.

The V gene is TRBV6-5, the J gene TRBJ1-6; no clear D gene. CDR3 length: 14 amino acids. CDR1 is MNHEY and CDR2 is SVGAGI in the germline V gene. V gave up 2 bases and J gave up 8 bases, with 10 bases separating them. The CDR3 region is CASSYREGDSPLHF. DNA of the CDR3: TGTGCCAGCAGTTACAGGGAGGGAGATTCACCCCTCCACTTT.

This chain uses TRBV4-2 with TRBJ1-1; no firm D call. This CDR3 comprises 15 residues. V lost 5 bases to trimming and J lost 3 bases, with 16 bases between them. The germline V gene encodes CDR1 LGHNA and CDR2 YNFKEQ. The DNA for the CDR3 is TGTGCCAGCAGCTTTCGGATTACTAGGGACACTGAAGCTTTCTTT. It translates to CASSFRITRDTEAFF.

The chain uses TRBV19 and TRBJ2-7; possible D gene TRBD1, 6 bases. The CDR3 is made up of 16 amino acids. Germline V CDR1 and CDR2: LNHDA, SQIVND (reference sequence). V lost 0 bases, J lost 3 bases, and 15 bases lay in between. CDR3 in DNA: TGTGCCAGTAGTATAGAATTCTCAGGACAGAACTACGAGCAGTACTTC. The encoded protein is CASSIEFSGQNYEQYF.

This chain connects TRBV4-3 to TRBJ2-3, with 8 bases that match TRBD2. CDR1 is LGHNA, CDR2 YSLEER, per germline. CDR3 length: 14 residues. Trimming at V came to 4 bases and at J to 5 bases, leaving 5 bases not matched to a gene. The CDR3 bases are TGCGCCAGCAGCCGCCGACTAGCGATAGATACGCAGTATTTT. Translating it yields CASSRRLAIDTQYF.

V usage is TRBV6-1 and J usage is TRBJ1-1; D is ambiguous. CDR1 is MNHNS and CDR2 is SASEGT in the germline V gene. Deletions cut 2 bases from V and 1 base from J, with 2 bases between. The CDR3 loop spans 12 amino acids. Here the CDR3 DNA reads TGTGCCAGCAGTGAACGGAACACTGAAGCTTTCTTT. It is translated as CASSERNTEAFF.

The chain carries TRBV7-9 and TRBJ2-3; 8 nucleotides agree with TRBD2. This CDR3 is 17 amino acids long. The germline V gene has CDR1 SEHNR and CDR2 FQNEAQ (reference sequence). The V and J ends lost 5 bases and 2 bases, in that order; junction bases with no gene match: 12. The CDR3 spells CASSLGVAGTPTDTQYF. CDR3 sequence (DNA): TGTGCCAGCAGCCTGGGGGTAGCGGGAACTCCCACAGATACGCAGTATTTT.

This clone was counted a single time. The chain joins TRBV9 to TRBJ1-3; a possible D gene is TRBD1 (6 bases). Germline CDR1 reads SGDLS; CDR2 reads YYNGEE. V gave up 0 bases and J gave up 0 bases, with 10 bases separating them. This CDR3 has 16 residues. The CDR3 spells CASSVGTAFSGNTIYF. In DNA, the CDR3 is TGTGCCAGCAGCGTAGGGACAGCCTTCTCTGGAAACACCATATATTTT.

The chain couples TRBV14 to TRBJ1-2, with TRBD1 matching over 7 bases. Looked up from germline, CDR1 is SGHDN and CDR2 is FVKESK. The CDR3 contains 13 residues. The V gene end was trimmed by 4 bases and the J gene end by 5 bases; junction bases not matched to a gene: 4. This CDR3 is CASSRTGVYGYTF. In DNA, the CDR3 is TGTGCCAGCAGCCGAACAGGGGTTTATGGCTACACCTTC.